This T cell receptor beta chain was captured by sequencing in a study of Graves' ophthalmopathy and Graves' hyperthyroidism. Germline CDR1 ENHRY, CDR2 SYGVKD. This CDR3 is 15 amino acids long. Trimming removed 0 bases from V and 7 bases from J, with 10 bases in between. From RNA, the CDR3 regions of TCR beta chains were amplified and sequenced. First-round RT-PCR used HTBI primers; second-round multiplex PCR followed. TCRdb fed the multiplex PCR reads into MiXCR, producing one record per CDR3 protein. The sample shows almost 750,000 distinct CDR3 sequences, roughly two fifths of them seen only once. The chain uses TRBV10-3 and TRBJ1-6; D is perhaps TRBD1 (5 bases). The sequence was collected from an adult man with Graves' ophthalmopathy. Specimen: peripheral blood. The CDR3 sequence: CAISESAGMNSPLHF. As DNA, the CDR3 is TGTGCCATCAGTGAGTCGGCAGGGATGAATTCACCCCTCCACTTT.